This TCR beta chain was found in a study of control samples from healthy donors and cancer patients. Sequenced by immunoSEQ multiplex PCR; TCRdb stores in-frame clones only, minus some. The sample contains some 150,000 clones, about 91% of which appear only once. Germline V gives CDR1 SGHRS, CDR2 YFSETQ. Trimming took off 5 bases at V and 5 bases at J, with 13 bases between the two ends. This CDR3 region has 14 residues. This clone showed up just once. Material: blood. J is TRBJ1-4 and V is TRBV5-1; D remains unclear. The sequence was obtained from a man aged 30 to 39 in good health. The CDR3 sequence: CASSSETPNEKLFF. In DNA form, the CDR3 reads TGCGCCAGCAGTTCTGAGACCCCGAATGAAAAACTGTTTTTT.